This T cell receptor beta chain stems from a study of cytomegalovirus exposure and HLA in healthy donors. Points on this clone: Its antigen is unknown.

TCRdb keeps only in-frame clones here, not all; method: immunoSEQ multiplex PCR. The table lists about 200,000 clones, 80% to 90% of them singletons. Germline CDR1 is LNHDA and CDR2 is SQIVND (reference sequence). CDR3 size: 13 residues. V gave up 4 bases and J gave up 5 bases; unmatched junction bases: 4. The donors were part of the approximately 130-subject validation cohort, which stood apart from the roughly 730-subject first cohort. Findings and limits, study-wide: Cytomegalovirus status was reportedly diagnosed by the classifier with high sensitivity and specificity. Specific recognition of CMV antigens was confirmed in vitro for a few chains (all CMV-associated). The study found most TCR sequences rare, yet found some public TCRs in many donors.

The chain is built from TRBV19 and TRBJ1-1; TRBD1 aligns across 7 bases. This TCR derives from a woman in her thirties in good health and CMV-seropositive. Sequencing used PBMCs. CDR3: CASSTTGQTEAFF. The CDR3 nucleotides read TGTGCCAGTAGTACCACGGGACAGACTGAAGCTTTCTTT.